The 19 T cell receptor beta chains presented below share a single source sample, sequenced in a study of PD-L1 blockade in urothelial cancer. Some clones are missing from TCRdb's copy, which holds only in-frame ones; the method was immunoSEQ multiplex PCR. Among 50,000 or so clones listed, almost 85% were seen once. Sequenced here: PBMCs, sampled around atezolizumab (anti-PD-L1) treatment. These receptors came from a man aged 70-80 years with urothelial cancer.

The V and J genes are TRBV2 and TRBJ2-1; 13 bases match TRBD2. CDR3 size: 16 residues. From germline, CDR1 is SNHLY and CDR2 FYNNEI. V was clipped by 1 base and J by 10 bases; unmatched bases: 7. The CDR3 here is CASSEGTSGRPEEQFF. The CDR3 DNA follows: TGTGCCAGCAGTGAAGGGACTAGCGGGAGACCAGAGGAGCAGTTCTTC.

The chain links TRBV6-6 to TRBJ2-1, with D hard to call. With 6 bases removed from V and 6 bases from J, the gap between germline ends came to 6 bases. This CDR3 has 11 residues. Germline lookup yields CDR1 MNHNY and CDR2 SVGAGI (reference sequence). The CDR3 region has the DNA TGTGCCAGCAGCCAGTCCAATGAGCAGTTCTTC. Residues: CASSQSNEQFF.

The CDR3 spells CASSPLPGDTGELFF. The CDR3 nucleotides are TGTGCCAGCTCACCACTACCAGGGGACACCGGGGAGCTGTTTTTT. The chain combines TRBV18 with TRBJ2-2; D perhaps matches TRBD1 (6 bases). Germline CDR1 KGHSH, CDR2 LQKENI. Trimming took off 1 base at V and 3 bases at J, with 9 bases between the two ends. The CDR3 has 15 amino acids.

This clone was found a few times. The chain joins TRBV19 to TRBJ1-3; no clear D gene. Per the germline V gene, CDR1 is LNHDA and CDR2 is SQIVND (reference sequence). The CDR3 spans 12 residues. Deletions cut 6 bases from V and 8 bases from J, with 11 bases between. The CDR3 nucleotides read TGTGCCAGTAGGCCATCCGGGGACACCATATATTTT. This translates into CASRPSGDTIYF.

In this sample, this clone turned up once. This chain connects TRBV27 to TRBJ2-7, with 11 bases matching TRBD2. The CDR3 extends over 17 amino acids. The germline CDR1 and CDR2 sequences are MNHEY and SMNVEV (reference sequence). J was trimmed by 7 bases and V by 5 bases; bases with no gene match: 16. The CDR3 nucleotides read TGTGCCAGCAGTCCCCCACCCCTTAGCGGGAGGGCGCGGGAGCAGTACTTC. Translating gives CASSPPPLSGRAREQYF.

This chain uses TRBV5-6 with TRBJ2-2; D perhaps matches TRBD2 (6 bases). Germline V gene sequence: CDR1 SGHDT, CDR2 YYEEEE. The V gene lost 3 bases and the J gene lost 9 bases, with 15 bases spanning the gap. The CDR3 is 14 residues long. In DNA form, the CDR3 reads TGTGCCAGCAGCTGGGGGGACTTAGCCCGGGAGCTGTTTTTT. It codes for CASSWGDLARELFF.

J is TRBJ2-5 and V is TRBV28, with D perhaps TRBD2 (7 bases). CDR1 is MDHEN and CDR2 is SYDVKM in the germline V gene. The V gene lost 6 bases and the J gene lost 5 bases, with 19 bases spanning the gap. There are 15 residues in the CDR3. CDR3 region: CASSPAGAGGETQYF. The CDR3 DNA is TGTGCCAGCAGCCCCGCGGGGGCCGGGGGGGAGACCCAGTACTTC.

The chain couples TRBV5-4 to TRBJ2-1, with 7 bases identical to TRBD1. The germline gives CDR1 SGHNT, CDR2 YYREEE (reference sequence). This CDR3 spans 12 amino acids. Trimming at V came to 4 bases and at J to 9 bases, leaving 4 bases not matched to a gene. Here the CDR3 reads CASSRDSGEQFF. As DNA, the CDR3 is TGTGCCAGCAGCAGGGACAGCGGTGAGCAGTTCTTC.

The chain has TRBV28 and TRBJ2-7; D might be TRBD2 (5 bases). The CDR3 has 16 amino acids. CDR1 is MDHEN and CDR2 is SYDVKM in the germline V gene. The V end was cut by 7 bases, the J end by 5 bases, with 24 bases between. DNA for the CDR3: TGTGCCAGCACCCCACCTCAAGGATCGAGGGTCGACGAGCAGTACTTC. This sequence encodes CASTPPQGSRVDEQYF.

This sequence joins TRBV19 and TRBJ2-1; D call uncertain. Germline CDR1 LNHDA, CDR2 SQIVND (reference sequence). The V and J ends lost 4 bases and 6 bases respectively, with 10 bases between them. The CDR3 spans 13 residues. The CDR3 here is CASSTSRGNEQFF. The CDR3 DNA follows: TGTGCCAGTAGTACCTCTAGAGGCAATGAGCAGTTCTTC. The whole variable domain, remainder taken from reference TRBV19 and TRBJ2-1, is DGGITQSPKYLFRKEGQNVTLSCEQNLNHDAMYWYRQDPGQGLRLIYYSQIVNDFQKGDIAEGYSVSREKKESFPLTVTSAQKNPTAFYLCASSTSRGNEQFFGPGTRLTVL.

This clone came up a few times. CDR3 sequence: CAWSVTGSRTQHF. DNA of the CDR3: TGTGCCTGGAGTGTCACAGGGAGTCGGACCCAGCATTTT. The V and J genes are TRBV30 and TRBJ1-5; possible D gene TRBD1, 6 bases. This CDR3 is built from 13 residues. Germline V gene lookup returns CDR1 GTSNPN and CDR2 SVGIG (reference sequence). Trimming cost V 0 bases and J 11 bases, with 14 bases left between them.

The chain has TRBV19 and TRBJ2-5; 7 bases agree with TRBD2. Trimming took 3 bases from V and 3 from J; bases not matched to a gene: 7. The CDR3 loop spans 15 amino acids. Germline CDR1 LNHDA, CDR2 SQIVND (reference sequence). In DNA form, the CDR3 reads TGTGCCAGTAGTATGTTAGCGGGTGGAGAAGAGACCCAGTACTTC. Translating gives CASSMLAGGEETQYF. Drawing the rest from reference TRBV19 and TRBJ2-5, the complete variable domain is DGGITQSPKYLFRKEGQNVTLSCEQNLNHDAMYWYRQDPGQGLRLIYYSQIVNDFQKGDIAEGYSVSREKKESFPLTVTSAQKNPTAFYLCASSMLAGGEETQYFGPGTRLLVL.

The CDR3 sequence is CASSRVEASGTGEQFF. The CDR3 coding sequence is TGTGCCAGCAGCCGTGTTGAGGCTAGCGGAACCGGAGAGCAGTTCTTC. The V call is TRBV5-4, the J call TRBJ2-1; 7 nucleotides agree with TRBD2. CDR3 size: 16 residues. Germline V gene sequence: CDR1 SGHNT, CDR2 YYREEE (reference sequence). Losses at the gene ends were 4 bases for V and 10 bases for J; bases not matched to a gene: 17.

CDR3 loop: CASSVAAGTSRSEQYF. The CDR3 DNA follows: TGTGCCAGCAGCGTAGCTGCCGGGACTAGCAGGAGCGAGCAGTACTTC. The chain uses TRBV9 and TRBJ2-7; 9 nucleotides align to TRBD2. CDR1 and CDR2 from the germline V gene are SGDLS and YYNGEE. With 0 bases clipped from V and 6 bases from J, the junction kept 10 bases outside the gene matches. The CDR3 runs to 16 residues.

This chain links TRBV4-2 with TRBJ2-3; a possible D gene is TRBD2 (5 bases). Germline assignment: CDR1 LGHNA and CDR2 YNFKEQ. The CDR3 is 17 residues long. Deletions cut 2 bases from V and 0 bases from J, with 15 bases between. The CDR3 reads CASSQPEGSSSTDTQYF. CDR3 in DNA: TGTGCCAGCAGCCAACCCGAGGGTAGCTCTAGCACAGATACGCAGTATTTT.

This chain uses TRBV2 with TRBJ2-5, with 11 nucleotides matching TRBD1. Looked up from germline, CDR1 is SNHLY and CDR2 is FYNNEI. This CDR3 comprises 16 residues. V was pared by 6 bases and J by 5 bases, with 11 bases of the junction left unmatched. CDR3 bases: TGTGCCAGCAGCGATATTGGACAGGGGGCGGGGGAGACCCAGTACTTC. It translates to CASSDIGQGAGETQYF.

The chain recombines TRBV7-2 with TRBJ1-2; TRBD1 matches at 8 bases. V lost 4 bases to trimming and J lost 7 bases; unmatched junction nucleotides: 5. The CDR3 spans 13 residues. CDR1 SGHTA and CDR2 FQGNSA come from the germline V gene. In DNA form, the CDR3 reads TGTGCCAGCAGCTCCGGACAGGGACGTGGCTACACCTTC. The encoded protein is CASSSGQGRGYTF.

The chain uses TRBV21-1 and TRBJ2-3; the listed D gene, TRBD2, was not tested against the DNA. TRBV21-1 is labeled a pseudogene. CDR3 length: 21 amino acids. This CDR3 is CASSKMGEDGPLVLRKDTQYF. The CDR3 DNA sequence: TGTGCCAGCAGCAAAATGGGCGAGGACGGACCACTAGTCTTACGGAAGGATACGCAGTATTTT.

The chain uses TRBV11-2 and TRBJ1-2, with D tentatively TRBD1 (5 bases). This CDR3 comprises 12 residues. Between the trimmed V and J ends, which lost 5 bases and 9 bases, there was a span of 13 bases. Germline CDR1 is SGHAT and CDR2 is FQNNGV. The CDR3 sequence: CASSGAGSRYTF. In DNA, the CDR3 is TGTGCCAGCAGCGGGGCAGGGTCGCGCTACACCTTC.